Below are 30 T cell receptor beta chains sequenced from a single sample in a study of shared clonotypes between healthy human individuals. The table came from immunoSEQ multiplex PCR; TCRdb's copy has only in-frame clones and leaves some out. Of about 510,000 clones in the sample, approximately 79% were seen once. Specimen: PBMCs. Receptors originate from a woman aged 40 to 49 in good health. Some clones in this sample may be carry-over from other donors' samples.

The chain joins TRBV20-1 to TRBJ2-5; D gene unclear. This CDR3 is 10 amino acids long. The germline V and J ends were trimmed by 6 bases and 5 bases, with 7 bases remaining between them. The germline CDR1 and CDR2 sequences are DFQATT and SNEGSKA (reference sequence). The CDR3 DNA sequence: TGCAGTGCCCAAATCGAGACCCAGTACTTC. Translating it yields CSAQIETQYF.

This chain joins TRBV5-1 and TRBJ2-3; 14 positions match TRBD2. Trimming cost V 4 bases and J 3 bases; bases outside gene matches: 7. This CDR3 comprises 17 residues. Germline CDR1 SGHRS, CDR2 YFSETQ. This CDR3 reads CASSPGLAGVTTDTQYF. The CDR3 DNA sequence: TGCGCCAGCAGCCCGGGACTAGCGGGAGTGACAACAGATACGCAGTATTTT.

The chain couples TRBV4-3 to TRBJ1-1; D ambiguous. V lost 0 bases, J lost 0 bases, and 8 bases lay in between. Germline CDR1 LGHNA, CDR2 YSLEER. The CDR3 has 15 amino acids. The CDR3 nucleotides are TGCGCCAGCAGCCAAGAGGCGGGTTTGAACACTGAAGCTTTCTTT. As protein: CASSQEAGLNTEAFF.

The chain employs TRBV28 and TRBJ2-6; D possibly corresponds to TRBD2 (5 bases). Trimming shortened V by 6 bases and J by 0 bases, and 12 bases separated the two germline ends. Looked up from germline, CDR1 is MDHEN and CDR2 is SYDVKM. The CDR3 runs to 16 residues. For the CDR3, the DNA is TGTGCCAGCAGCGCTAGGAGGACCTCTGGGGCCAACGTCCTGACTTTC. This gives the protein CASSARRTSGANVLTF.

This clone was observed a few times. The CDR3, as DNA: TGTGCCAGCGGGGGACTAGCGGGCGAGCAGTACTTC. The encoded protein is CASGGLAGEQYF. The rearrangement uses TRBV2 and TRBJ2-5; 12 bases fit TRBD2. The J call may be mistaken, given a closer DNA end match to TRBJ2-7. Germline V lookup: CDR1 SNHLY, CDR2 FYNNEI. The CDR3 consists of 12 residues.

The V call is TRBV5-1, the J call TRBJ1-4; tentative D call: TRBD1 (5 bases). Trimming cost V 4 bases and J 7 bases, with 17 bases left between them. This CDR3 has 15 amino acids. Germline V gene data show CDR1 as SGHRS and CDR2 as YFSETQ. In DNA, the CDR3 is TGCGCCAGCAGCCTGGACAACCTATTCAGTGAAAAACTGTTTTTT. It yields the protein CASSLDNLFSEKLFF.

The rearrangement joins TRBV5-1 to TRBJ2-1, with 10 positions matching TRBD1. This CDR3 is built from 15 residues. Losses at the gene ends were 0 bases for V and 8 bases for J; bases not matched to a gene: 5. Germline V lookup: CDR1 SGHRS, CDR2 YFSETQ. DNA for the CDR3: TGCGCCAGCAGCTTGGGTGGGACAGGGGCTTATGAGCAGTTCTTC. This encodes CASSLGGTGAYEQFF.

The V call is TRBV11-2, the J call TRBJ2-7; perhaps TRBD2 as D (5 bases). In germline, CDR1 is SGHAT, CDR2 FQNNGV. The CDR3 loop spans 12 amino acids. V shed 10 bases and J shed 1 base, with 11 bases lying between them. CDR3: CATRTLSYEQYF. The CDR3, as DNA: TGTGCCACCCGGACTCTTTCCTACGAGCAGTACTTC.

This chain links TRBV6-1 with TRBJ1-6; no clear D. Germline loops: CDR1 MNHNS, CDR2 SASEGT. The CDR3 consists of 12 residues. The V end was cut by 2 bases, the J end by 10 bases, with 6 bases between. CDR3 amino acids: CASSEFESPLHF. The CDR3 DNA is TGTGCCAGCAGTGAATTTGAATCACCCCTCCACTTT.

The chain carries TRBV7-2 and TRBJ2-3, with 8 bases fitting TRBD2. The CDR3 runs to 17 residues. Trimming at V came to 2 bases and at J to 6 bases, leaving 13 bases not matched to a gene. Germline CDR1 and CDR2: SGHTA and FQGNSA. The CDR3 loop reads CASSLWLSGSSMDTQYF. The CDR3 DNA reads as TGTGCCAGCAGCTTATGGTTGAGCGGGAGCTCCATGGATACGCAGTATTTT.

J is TRBJ2-7 and V is TRBV4-3; D may be TRBD1 (6 bases). V shed 3 bases and J shed 5 bases, with 17 bases lying between them. The CDR3 loop spans 15 amino acids. Germline values: CDR1 LGHNA, CDR2 YSLEER. The CDR3 spells CASSQTTGAGHEQYF. The CDR3 DNA is TGCGCCAGCAGCCAGACGACAGGTGCAGGTCACGAGCAGTACTTC.

This clone was detected once. The chain links TRBV11-2 to TRBJ2-7; weak D call: TRBD2 (5 bases). With 6 bases removed from V and 0 bases from J, the gap between germline ends came to 15 bases. This CDR3 has 15 amino acids. CDR1 and CDR2 from the germline V gene are SGHAT and FQNNGV. The chain's CDR3 is CASRDTRWSSYEQYF. The DNA of the CDR3 is TGTGCCAGCAGAGATACTAGGTGGAGCTCCTACGAGCAGTACTTC.

The CDR3 DNA reads as TGTGCCAGCTCACCAAATCGGGCAGGAAACACCATATATTTT. Translation gives CASSPNRAGNTIYF. The chain links TRBV18 to TRBJ1-3; D is unresolved. Trimming pared 2 bases from V and 4 bases from J, leaving 9 bases between. This CDR3 comprises 14 residues. In germline, CDR1 is KGHSH, CDR2 LQKENI. Variable domain in full (rest from reference TRBV18 and TRBJ1-3): NAGVMQNPRHLVRRRGQEARLRCSPMKGHSHVYWYRQLPEEGLKFMVYLQKENIIDESGMPKERFSAEFPKEGPSILRIQQVVRGDSAAYFCASSPNRAGNTIYFGEGSWLTVV.

The gene calls are TRBV28 and TRBJ1-4; D perhaps matches TRBD1 (5 bases). The germline gives CDR1 MDHEN, CDR2 SYDVKM. Trimming shortened V by 4 bases and J by 6 bases, and 21 bases separated the two germline ends. CDR3 size: 17 residues. CDR3 in amino acids: CASSSPSGQANYEKLFF. The CDR3 DNA reads TGTGCCAGCAGTTCCCCCTCCGGACAAGCTAACTATGAAAAACTGTTTTTT.

The chain combines TRBV2 with TRBJ2-1; D is undetermined. Germline CDR1 is SNHLY and CDR2 is FYNNEI. The CDR3 consists of 14 residues. Trimming shortened V by 3 bases and J by 10 bases, and 16 bases separated the two germline ends. The CDR3 DNA reads as TGTGCCAGCAGTGATGATCGCTCCTCGATGGAGCAGTTCTTC. Its translation is CASSDDRSSMEQFF.

This clone was found many times. A read error may account for a junction end that differs from germline. The rearrangement links TRBV29-1 to TRBJ2-3, with 7 bases that match TRBD1. CDR1 SQVTM and CDR2 ANQGSEA come from the germline V gene. This CDR3 comprises 13 residues. The CDR3 DNA reads TGCAGCGTCGAAGCCAGGGGGTCGGATACGCAGTATTTT. This codes for CSVEARGSDTQYF.

The rearrangement uses TRBV19 and TRBJ2-7; a weak D match, TRBD2 (6 bases). CDR1 and CDR2 from the germline V gene are LNHDA and SQIVND (reference sequence). V lost 1 base to trimming and J lost 2 bases, with 15 bases between them. The CDR3 loop spans 16 amino acids. CDR3 nucleotide sequence: TGTGCCAGTAGTATAGGCCGCCTGGACTACCCCTACGAGCAGTACTTC. Its translation is CASSIGRLDYPYEQYF.

The chain carries TRBV30 and TRBJ2-3, with TRBD1 matching over 9 bases. Germline CDR1 reads GTSNPN; CDR2 reads SVGIG (reference sequence). The CDR3 is 13 residues long. After removal of 0 bases from V and 8 bases from J, the junction contained 3 bases not matched to a gene. CDR3 DNA sequence: TGTGCCTGGAGTGTACAGGGGGCGCCTACGCAGTATTTT. Translated: CAWSVQGAPTQYF.

The chain is built from TRBV11-3 and TRBJ1-1; D not resolved. Germline lookup yields CDR1 SGHNT and CDR2 YENEEA. V gave up 4 bases and J gave up 0 bases, with 6 bases separating them. The CDR3 contains 13 residues. CDR3 nucleotide sequence: TGTGCCAGCAGCTCTCAGCTGAACACTGAAGCTTTCTTT. It codes for CASSSQLNTEAFF.

The V and J genes are TRBV28 and TRBJ2-7; weak D call: TRBD2 (6 bases). The CDR3 totals 15 residues. Trimming stripped 8 bases from V and 5 bases from J, with 22 bases between. Germline CDR1 and CDR2: MDHEN and SYDVKM. The CDR3 sequence is CASLGAGITRHEQYF. Here the CDR3 DNA reads TGTGCCAGCTTAGGGGCGGGGATCACCAGGCACGAGCAGTACTTC.

Only one count was recorded for this clone. The J gene is TRBJ2-7, the V gene TRBV5-4; 7 positions agree with TRBD1. This CDR3 is 14 amino acids long. Germline lookup yields CDR1 SGHNT and CDR2 YYREEE (reference sequence). With V trimmed by 3 bases and J by 0 bases, 3 bases remained unmatched. The CDR3 bases are TGTGCCAGCAGCTCCGGGACAGACTCCTACGAGCAGTACTTC. Translating gives CASSSGTDSYEQYF.

The chain uses TRBV7-3 and TRBJ2-1; either TRBD1 or TRBD2 may supply D (5 bases each). V lost 0 bases and J 7 bases, leaving 16 bases between the germline ends. This CDR3 comprises 16 residues. The germline gives CDR1 SGHTA, CDR2 FQGTGA. The CDR3 sequence: CASSLTGTNAQNEQFF. Written as DNA, the CDR3 is TGTGCCAGCAGCTTAACTGGGACCAACGCCCAGAATGAGCAGTTCTTC.

J is TRBJ1-1 and V is TRBV19, with D possibly being TRBD1 (6 bases). In germline, CDR1 is LNHDA, CDR2 SQIVND (reference sequence). This CDR3 region has 15 residues. Trimming shortened V by 7 bases and J by 3 bases, and 18 bases separated the two germline ends. The CDR3 is CASTSWGGDDTEAFF. CDR3 nucleotide sequence: TGTGCCAGTACCTCGTGGGGGGGCGACGACACTGAAGCTTTCTTT.

The gene calls are TRBV11-2 and TRBJ2-3, with D unresolved. This CDR3 has 15 amino acids. The germline V gene encodes CDR1 SGHAT and CDR2 FQNNGV. V gave up 0 bases and J gave up 0 bases, with 7 bases separating them. In nucleotides, the CDR3 is TGTGCCAGCAGCTTAGATCCAGGCAGCACAGATACGCAGTATTTT. Translated: CASSLDPGSTDTQYF.

This chain joins TRBV27 and TRBJ2-7, with D tentatively TRBD1 (5 bases). V was clipped by 4 bases and J by 4 bases, with 14 bases between them. The CDR3 extends over 14 amino acids. Per the germline V gene, CDR1 is MNHEY and CDR2 is SMNVEV (reference sequence). For the CDR3, the DNA is TGTGCCAGCAGTTCCCCAGGGTATTTTTACGAGCAGTACTTC. It encodes CASSSPGYFYEQYF.

The V call is TRBV5-1, the J call TRBJ2-5; 7 bases are a match to TRBD2. This CDR3 comprises 14 residues. Germline loops: CDR1 SGHRS, CDR2 YFSETQ. The junction had 5 bases not matched to a gene; V was cut back by 1 base and J by 5 bases. The CDR3 coding sequence is TGCGCCAGCAGCTTGAGACTAGCTACCGAGACCCAGTACTTC. Protein sequence: CASSLRLATETQYF.

The chain is built from TRBV4-2 and TRBJ1-4, with D maybe TRBD1 (5 bases). CDR3 length: 13 amino acids. Trimming took off 4 bases at V and 8 bases at J, with 11 bases between the two ends. Germline CDR1 LGHNA, CDR2 YNFKEQ. CDR3 protein: CASSLQGREKLFF. DNA of the CDR3: TGTGCCAGCAGCCTCCAGGGAAGGGAAAAACTGTTTTTT.

Remarks on this clone: Other DNA sequences in the same sample also yield this CDR3. V usage is TRBV5-1 and J usage is TRBJ2-1; 9 bases map to TRBD2. The trim removed 0 bases at V and 0 bases at J, leaving 4 bases unmatched. The CDR3 length is 17 residues. In germline, CDR1 is SGHRS, CDR2 YFSETQ. The CDR3 DNA is TGCGCCAGCAGCTTGGTTCCTAGCGGGAACTCCTACAATGAGCAGTTCTTC. This encodes CASSLVPSGNSYNEQFF.

The chain uses TRBV5-6 and TRBJ2-2, with D unresolved. Trimming stripped 0 bases from V and 1 base from J, with 13 bases between. The CDR3 consists of 17 residues. Germline CDR1 reads SGHDT; CDR2 reads YYEEEE. The CDR3 loop is CASSLARISRNTGELFF. The CDR3 DNA reads TGTGCCAGCAGCTTGGCCAGGATAAGTAGGAACACCGGGGAGCTGTTTTTT.

The chain uses TRBV7-3 and TRBJ2-2; D is unresolved. The length of the CDR3 is 16 residues. The germline V gene has CDR1 SGHTA and CDR2 FQGTGA. Deletions cut 6 bases from V and 2 bases from J, with 16 bases between. Here the CDR3 DNA reads TGTGCCAGCAGATACAACGGCGGCGCCAACACCGGGGAGCTGTTTTTT. It encodes CASRYNGGANTGELFF.